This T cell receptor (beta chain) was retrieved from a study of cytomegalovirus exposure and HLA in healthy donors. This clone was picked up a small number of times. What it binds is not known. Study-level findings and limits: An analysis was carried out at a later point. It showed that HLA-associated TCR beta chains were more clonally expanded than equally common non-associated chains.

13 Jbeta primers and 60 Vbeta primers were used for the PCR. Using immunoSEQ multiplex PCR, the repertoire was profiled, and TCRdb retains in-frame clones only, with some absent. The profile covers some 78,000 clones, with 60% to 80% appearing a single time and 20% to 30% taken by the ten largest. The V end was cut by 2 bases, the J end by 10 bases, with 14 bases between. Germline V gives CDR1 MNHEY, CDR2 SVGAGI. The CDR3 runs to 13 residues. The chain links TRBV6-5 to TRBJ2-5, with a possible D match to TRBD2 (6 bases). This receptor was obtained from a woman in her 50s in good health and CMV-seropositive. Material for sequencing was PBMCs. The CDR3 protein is CASSYRTSAGQYF. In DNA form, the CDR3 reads TGTGCCAGCAGTTACCGCACGTCAGCGGGCCAGTACTTC.